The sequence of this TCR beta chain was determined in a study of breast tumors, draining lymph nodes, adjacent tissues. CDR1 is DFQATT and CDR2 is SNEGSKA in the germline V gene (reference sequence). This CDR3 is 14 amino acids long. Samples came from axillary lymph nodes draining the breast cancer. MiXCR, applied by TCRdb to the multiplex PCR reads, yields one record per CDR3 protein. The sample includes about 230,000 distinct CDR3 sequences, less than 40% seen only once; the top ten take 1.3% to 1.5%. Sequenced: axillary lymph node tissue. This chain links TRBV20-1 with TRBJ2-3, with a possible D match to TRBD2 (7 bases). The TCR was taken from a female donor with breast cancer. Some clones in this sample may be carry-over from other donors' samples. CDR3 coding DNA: TGCAGCGTTGAGGCGGGGGCAAGCACAGATACGCAGTATTTT. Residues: CSVEAGASTDTQYF.